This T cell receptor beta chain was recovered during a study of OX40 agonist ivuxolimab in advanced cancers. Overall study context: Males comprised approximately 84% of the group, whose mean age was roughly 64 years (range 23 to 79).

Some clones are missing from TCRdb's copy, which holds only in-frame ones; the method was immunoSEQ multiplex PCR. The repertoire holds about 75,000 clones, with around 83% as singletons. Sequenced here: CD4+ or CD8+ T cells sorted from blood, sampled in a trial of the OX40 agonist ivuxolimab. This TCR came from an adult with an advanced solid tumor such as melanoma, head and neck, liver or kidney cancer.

The CDR3 nucleotides are TGTGCCAGCAAAAGCGGGAGCTACAATGAGCAGTTCTTC. This translates into CASKSGSYNEQFF. V is TRBV28 and J is TRBJ2-1; 8 bases are a match to TRBD2. The CDR3 has 13 amino acids. Germline values: CDR1 MDHEN, CDR2 SYDVKM. After removal of 7 bases from V and 3 bases from J, the junction contained 2 bases not matched to a gene.